Listed below are T cell receptor beta chains from one sample, sequenced in a study of T cell repertoires in cytomegalovirus infection. Each CDR3 protein gets one entry after TCRdb re-called the reads with MiXCR. This table has over 250,000 distinct CDR3 sequences, roughly 25% appearing once. The specimen was PBMCs. These receptors all come from a human donor in good health (CMV status not recorded). Some clones in this sample may be carry-over from other donors' samples. CDR3s leave out the opening cysteine and the closing phenylalanine or tryptophan. Clone size is given for some rows only: seen once, a few or many times, or a class if the clone is expanded.

abundance: many
v_gene: TRBV7-2
j_gene: TRBJ2-7
CDR3aa: ASSLGGGTSVYEQY

abundance: .
v_gene: TRBV2
j_gene: TRBJ1-5
CDR3aa: ASSEVEQNQPQH

abundance: .
v_gene: TRBV7-6
j_gene: TRBJ2-7
CDR3aa: ASSPSGRGLPTEQY

abundance: few
v_gene: TRBV12-3/TRBV12-4
j_gene: TRBJ2-2
CDR3aa: AISGRGTGELF

abundance: .
v_gene: TRBV28
j_gene: TRBJ1-1
CDR3aa: AILRGNTEAF

abundance: .
v_gene: TRBV5-4
j_gene: TRBJ1-1
CDR3aa: ASSSDGGNTEAF

abundance: .
v_gene: TRBV20-1
j_gene: TRBJ1-1
CDR3aa: SASRSDPNTEAF

abundance: few
v_gene: TRBV20-1
j_gene: TRBJ2-3
CDR3aa: SARDPTGVTDTQY

abundance: .
v_gene: TRBV6-5
j_gene: TRBJ2-6
CDR3aa: ASSYQQQGSGANVLT

abundance: many
v_gene: TRBV11-2
j_gene: TRBJ2-6
CDR3aa: ASSLVGGSSGANVLT

abundance: few
v_gene: TRBV7-2
j_gene: TRBJ1-1
CDR3aa: ASAGQINTEAF

abundance: .
v_gene: TRBV20-1
j_gene: TRBJ2-5
CDR3aa: SARDASVSPETQY

abundance: .
v_gene: TRBV7-2
j_gene: TRBJ2-3
CDR3aa: AGSLGGSGDTQY

abundance: many
v_gene: TRBV7-2
j_gene: TRBJ2-1
CDR3aa: ASSLDEGLAGRK

abundance: many
v_gene: TRBV7-9
j_gene: TRBJ1-1
CDR3aa: ASSLAGPQ

abundance: .
v_gene: TRBV29-1
j_gene: TRBJ2-1
CDR3aa: SGDGSTSYNEQF